The entry below describes one T cell receptor (beta chain). The V end was cut by 8 bases, the J end by 2 bases, with 12 bases between. Looked up from germline, CDR1 is SNHLY and CDR2 is FYNNEI. The CDR3 sequence is 14 residues long. The data were taken from a study of blood T cells in healthy people across ages. The overall study: About one barcoded beta molecule per two T cells was captured by template switching.

Combining a sample-barcoded 5' primer with a J-beta primer mix, a second PCR ran for 7 to 11 cycles. Every individual sample yielded 2.5 million or more paired-end reads (each containing CDR3). TCRdb re-analysed the 5' RACE reads in MiXCR, keeping a single row per CDR3 protein. The sample yields fewer than 750,000 distinct CDR3 sequences, 40% to 50% seen once. PBMCs were isolated at a quantity of at least 7 million per sample. The TCR comes from a man older than 75 in good health. J is TRBJ2-2 and V is TRBV2; possibly TRBD2 for D (5 bases). What was sequenced was blood. The CDR3 loop reads CASRTELNTGELFF. DNA of the CDR3: TGTGCCAGCCGGACTGAGCTTAACACCGGGGAGCTGTTTTTT. Full variable domain (remainder filled in from reference TRBV2 and TRBJ2-2): EPEVTQTPSHQVTQMGQEVILRCVPISNHLYFYWYRQILGQKVEFLVSFYNNEISEKSEIFDDQFSVERPDGSNFTLKIRSTKLEDSAMYFCASRTELNTGELFFGEGSRLTVL.